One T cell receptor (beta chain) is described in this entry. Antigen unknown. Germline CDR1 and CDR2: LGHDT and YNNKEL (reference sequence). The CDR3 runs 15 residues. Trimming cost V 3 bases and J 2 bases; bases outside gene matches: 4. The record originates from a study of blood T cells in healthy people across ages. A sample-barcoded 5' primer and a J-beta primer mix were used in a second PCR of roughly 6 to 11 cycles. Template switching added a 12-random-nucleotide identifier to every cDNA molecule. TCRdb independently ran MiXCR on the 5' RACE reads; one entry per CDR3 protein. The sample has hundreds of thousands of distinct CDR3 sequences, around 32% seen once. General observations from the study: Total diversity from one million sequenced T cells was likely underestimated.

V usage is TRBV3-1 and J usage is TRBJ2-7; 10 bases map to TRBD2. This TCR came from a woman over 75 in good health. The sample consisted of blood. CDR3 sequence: CASSQPGLATYEQYF. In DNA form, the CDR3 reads TGTGCCAGCAGCCAGCCGGGACTAGCGACCTACGAGCAGTACTTC.